These 18 T cell receptor beta chains originate from one sample sequenced in a study of monozygotic twins with inflammatory bowel disease. Following a re-call of the 5' RACE reads, TCRdb has one entry per CDR3 protein and lacks DNA. The sample holds 310,000 or so distinct CDR3 sequences. The sequencing sample was made of blood. The receptors were gathered from a human donor with ulcerative colitis or Crohn's disease, or a healthy co-twin of an affected twin (not recorded which).

The chain employs TRBV5-4 and TRBJ2-5; TCRdb gives TRBD1 as the D gene, but with no DNA this cannot be confirmed. The CDR3 covers 15 residues. Per the germline V gene, CDR1 is SGHNT and CDR2 is YYREEE (reference sequence). The CDR3 loop reads CASSLDGDPQETQYF.

This chain uses TRBV6-2 or TRBV6-3 with TRBJ2-1; TCRdb's D call, TRBD1, is unchecked because there is no DNA. The CDR3 loop spans 15 amino acids. CDR1 is MNHEY and CDR2 is SVGEGT in the germline V gene. The CDR3 sequence: CASSSPGTGCNEQFF.

The genes are TRBV28 and TRBJ2-7; without DNA, the TCRdb call of TRBD2 cannot be checked. Per the germline V gene, CDR1 is MDHEN and CDR2 is SYDVKM. CDR3 length equals 17 residues. This CDR3 reads CASSFRGWGPSGDEQYF.

The V call is TRBV12-3 or TRBV12-4, the J call TRBJ2-1; TCRdb's D call of TRBD2 is untestable without DNA. The CDR3 covers 15 residues. The CDR3 spells CASKLGTSGKNEQFF.

The CDR3 loop is CASRGGQDFYGYTF. The rearrangement joins TRBV6-1 to TRBJ1-2. CDR1 is MNHNS, CDR2 SASEGT, per germline. CDR3 length: 14 amino acids.

J is TRBJ2-7 and V is TRBV20-1. The CDR3 spans 13 residues. CDR1 DFQATT and CDR2 SNEGSKA come from the germline V gene (reference sequence). The CDR3 here is CSAPADQTYEQYF.

V and J are TRBV7-2 and TRBJ2-1. Looked up from germline, CDR1 is SGHTA and CDR2 is FQGNSA. This CDR3 contains 12 residues. CDR3 amino acids: CASSLYAYEQFF.

The chain is built from TRBV5-1 and TRBJ1-5. The V gene's germline CDR1 is SGHRS and CDR2 YFSETQ. CDR3 size: 17 residues. The CDR3 is CASSLGTGGRGNQPQHF.

The rearrangement uses TRBV12-3 or TRBV12-4 and TRBJ2-1; TCRdb's D call of TRBD2 is untestable without DNA. This CDR3 is built from 16 residues. CDR3 protein: CASSPGTSGERNEQFF.

The V call is TRBV2, the J call TRBJ1-6; as DNA is missing, the TRBD1 call by TCRdb cannot be tested. The V gene's germline CDR1 is SNHLY and CDR2 FYNNEI. The CDR3 is 16 residues long. CDR3 protein: CASSGDRGAYNSPLHF.

This chain uses TRBV20-1 with TRBJ2-2; without DNA, the TCRdb call of TRBD2 cannot be checked. The germline gives CDR1 DFQATT, CDR2 SNEGSKA (reference sequence). The CDR3 has 13 amino acids. The CDR3 sequence is CSANRDSSGELFF.

The V gene is TRBV6-1, the J gene TRBJ2-3; TCRdb returns TRBD1, unconfirmable since there is no DNA. There are 15 residues in the CDR3. From germline, CDR1 is MNHNS and CDR2 SASEGT. CDR3 region: CATYLSGQGKDTQYF.

The V and J genes are TRBV7-3 and TRBJ2-7; TCRdb picks TRBD1, but there is no DNA to check that call. The germline gives CDR1 SGHTA, CDR2 FQGTGA. This CDR3 spans 12 amino acids. The CDR3 reads CASSPPGGEQYF.

This chain connects TRBV7-2 to TRBJ2-7. Germline lookup yields CDR1 SGHTA and CDR2 FQGNSA. CDR3 size: 14 residues. Here the CDR3 reads CASSPPGPPYEQYF.

The chain recombines TRBV29-1 with TRBJ2-3. The CDR3 is made up of 11 amino acids. Germline V CDR1 and CDR2: SQVTM, ANQGSEA. The CDR3 reads CSVGPGDTQYF.

This sequence joins TRBV3-1 and TRBJ1-4. This CDR3 contains 15 residues. Germline values: CDR1 LGHDT, CDR2 YNNKEL (reference sequence). CDR3: CASSLRGSTNEKLFF.

J is TRBJ2-1 and V is TRBV15. Per the germline V gene, CDR1 is LNHNV and CDR2 is YYDKDF (reference sequence). This CDR3 contains 16 residues. The chain's CDR3 is CATSRQPGPYGNEQFF. The full variable domain, rest sourced from reference TRBV15 and TRBJ2-1, is DAMVIQNPRYQVTQFGKPVTLSCSQTLNHNVMYWYQQKSSQAPKLLFHYYDKDFNNEADTPDNFQSRRPNTSFCFLDIRSPGLGDTAMYLCATSRQPGPYGNEQFFGPGTRLTVL.

V gene TRBV28 combines with J gene TRBJ1-4. This CDR3 has 11 amino acids. Germline V gives CDR1 MDHEN, CDR2 SYDVKM. CDR3 amino acids: CASSPHEKLFF.